This paragraph covers one TCR beta chain sequence. As yet, its antigen is unknown. V was pared by 4 bases and J by 5 bases, with 6 bases of the junction left unmatched. This CDR3 comprises 16 residues. Germline V lookup: CDR1 SGHKS, CDR2 YYEKEE (reference sequence). The source of the sample is a study of OX40 agonist ivuxolimab in advanced cancers. As for the study in general: Patients were given ivuxolimab, an antibody that agonizes OX40 (CD134). Head and neck, renal cell, melanoma or hepatocellular carcinoma were the cancers that dose-escalation patients had.

The protocol was immunoSEQ multiplex PCR, while the TCRdb copy is restricted to in-frame clones and leaves out a portion. Of around 110,000 clones in the sample, 85% to 95% were seen once. Autoimmune disease history or systemic immunosuppression excluded patients. Study results and caveats: Circulating CD4+ and CD8+ T cells showed clonal expansion by week 6 at 0.1 to 3.0 mg/kg.

The sequence came from an adult with an advanced solid tumor such as melanoma, head and neck, liver or kidney cancer. Source: CD4+ or CD8+ T cells sorted from blood, taken in a trial of the OX40 agonist ivuxolimab. This sequence joins TRBV5-5 and TRBJ1-6; 10 bases are shared with TRBD1. This CDR3 reads CASSLFGTGDNSPLHF. CDR3 DNA: TGTGCCAGCAGCCTCTTTGGGACAGGGGATAATTCACCCCTCCACTTT.